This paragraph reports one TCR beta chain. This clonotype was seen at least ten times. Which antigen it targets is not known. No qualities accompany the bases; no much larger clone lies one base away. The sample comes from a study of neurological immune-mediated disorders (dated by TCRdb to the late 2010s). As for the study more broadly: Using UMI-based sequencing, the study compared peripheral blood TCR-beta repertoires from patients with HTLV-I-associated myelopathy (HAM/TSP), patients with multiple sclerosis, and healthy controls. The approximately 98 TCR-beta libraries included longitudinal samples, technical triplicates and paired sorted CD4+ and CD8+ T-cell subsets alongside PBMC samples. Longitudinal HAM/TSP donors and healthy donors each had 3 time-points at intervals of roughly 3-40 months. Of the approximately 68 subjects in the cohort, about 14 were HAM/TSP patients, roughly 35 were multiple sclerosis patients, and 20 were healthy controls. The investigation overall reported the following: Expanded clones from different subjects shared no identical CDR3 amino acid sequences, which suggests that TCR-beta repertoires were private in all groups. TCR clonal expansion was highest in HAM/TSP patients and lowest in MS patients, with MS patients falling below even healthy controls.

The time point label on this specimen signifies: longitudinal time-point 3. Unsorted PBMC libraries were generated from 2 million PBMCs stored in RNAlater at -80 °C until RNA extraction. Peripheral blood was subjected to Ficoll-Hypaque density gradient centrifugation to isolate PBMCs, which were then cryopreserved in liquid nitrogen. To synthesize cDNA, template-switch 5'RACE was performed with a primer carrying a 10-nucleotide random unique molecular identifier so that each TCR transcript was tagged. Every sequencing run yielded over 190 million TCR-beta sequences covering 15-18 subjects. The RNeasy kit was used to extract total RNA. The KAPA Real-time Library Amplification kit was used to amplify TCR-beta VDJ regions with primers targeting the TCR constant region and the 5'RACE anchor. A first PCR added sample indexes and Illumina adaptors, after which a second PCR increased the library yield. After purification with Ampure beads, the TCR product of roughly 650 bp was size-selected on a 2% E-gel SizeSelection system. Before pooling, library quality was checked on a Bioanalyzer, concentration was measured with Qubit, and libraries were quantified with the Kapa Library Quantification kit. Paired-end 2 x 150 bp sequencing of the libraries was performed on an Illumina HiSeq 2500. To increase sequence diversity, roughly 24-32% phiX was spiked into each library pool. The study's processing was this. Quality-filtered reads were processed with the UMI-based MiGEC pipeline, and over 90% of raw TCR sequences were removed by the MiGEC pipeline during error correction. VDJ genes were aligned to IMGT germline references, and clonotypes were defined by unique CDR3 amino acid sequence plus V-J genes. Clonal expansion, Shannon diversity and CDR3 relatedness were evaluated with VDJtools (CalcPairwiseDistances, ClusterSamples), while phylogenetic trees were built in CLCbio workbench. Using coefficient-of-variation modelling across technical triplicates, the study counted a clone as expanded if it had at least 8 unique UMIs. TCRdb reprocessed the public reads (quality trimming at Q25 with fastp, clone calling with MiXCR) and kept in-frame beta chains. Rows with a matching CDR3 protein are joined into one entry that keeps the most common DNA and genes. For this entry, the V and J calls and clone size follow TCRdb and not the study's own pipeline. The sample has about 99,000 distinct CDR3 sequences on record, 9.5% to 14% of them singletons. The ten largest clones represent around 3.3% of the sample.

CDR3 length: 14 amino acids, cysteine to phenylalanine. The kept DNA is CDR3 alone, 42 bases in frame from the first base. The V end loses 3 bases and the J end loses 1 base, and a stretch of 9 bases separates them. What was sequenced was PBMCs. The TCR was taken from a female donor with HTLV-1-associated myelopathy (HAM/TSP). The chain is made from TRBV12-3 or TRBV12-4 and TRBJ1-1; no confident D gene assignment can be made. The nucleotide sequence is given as TGTGCCAGCAGTTTTCGTTTTCAGAACACTGAAGCTTTCTTT. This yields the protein CASSFRFQNTEAFF.